This T cell receptor (beta chain) appears in the sequencing data of a study of OX40 agonist ivuxolimab in advanced cancers. On the study more broadly: One hepatocellular carcinoma and two cutaneous melanoma patients partially responded. Study-level results: The specificity for antigen of the expanded peripheral T cells was not determined.

Data came from immunoSEQ multiplex PCR; TCRdb stores just in-frame clones and leaves some out. Among about 61,000 clones listed, 83% were seen once. The sampling schedule covered blood at baseline, cycle 4 day 1, and cycle 7 day 1. This clone was seen more than once but under ten times. Its antigen is currently unknown. The CDR3 totals 12 residues. V gave up 0 bases and J gave up 9 bases, with 9 bases separating them. CDR1 and CDR2 from the germline V gene are SGHVS and FNYEAQ. The receptor was isolated from an adult with an advanced solid tumor such as melanoma, head and neck, liver or kidney cancer. The V and J genes are TRBV7-6 and TRBJ2-7, with D possibly TRBD1 on 5 matching bases. The starting material was CD4+ or CD8+ T cells sorted from blood, obtained in a trial of the OX40 agonist ivuxolimab. The CDR3 is CASSLAGERQYF. The CDR3 DNA follows: TGTGCCAGCAGCTTAGCAGGGGAACGGCAGTACTTC.